This T cell receptor beta chain was obtained from a study of blood T cell repertoires in COVID-19. Across the study: Both acute and convalescent COVID-19 samples were obtained from the United States, Italy and Spain. T cells, B-cell-depleted T cells, or PBMCs provided the cDNA or gDNA that served as material.

Methods used by the authors: Using reference gene primer amplification, nucleated cell counts were estimated. Clones were read by immunoSEQ multiplex PCR, and TCRdb kept only the in-frame ones, dropping some. The DNA was the basis for D and trimming; V, J and clone size are from that table. The profile shows 150,000 to 200,000 clones, almost 90% of them singletons. The origin of this receptor is a man in his forties or fifties with acute or convalescent COVID-19. The material sequenced was peripheral blood.

CDR3 nucleotides: TGTGCCAGTAGCCAACTGGACAGGGATCTATCCGAGCAGTACTTC. As protein: CASSQLDRDLSEQYF. The chain links TRBV19 to TRBJ2-7; 8 nucleotides align to TRBD1. V gave up 6 bases and J gave up 6 bases; unmatched junction bases: 13. Looked up from germline, CDR1 is LNHDA and CDR2 is SQIVND (reference sequence). This CDR3 region has 15 residues. The variable domain in full, completed from reference TRBV19 and TRBJ2-7, reads DGGITQSPKYLFRKEGQNVTLSCEQNLNHDAMYWYRQDPGQGLRLIYYSQIVNDFQKGDIAEGYSVSREKKESFPLTVTSAQKNPTAFYLCASSQLDRDLSEQYFGPGTRLTVT.